This record covers a single T cell receptor beta chain. This clone's antigen is unknown. Within one base of it there is no much larger clone, and no base qualities were kept. The cohort was made up of about 670 healthy bone marrow donors. Cohort members were all nominally healthy when sampled, although unrecorded immune exposures were likely present. The donor tested CMV seropositive, placing the donor among the 250 to 350 seropositive members of the cohort. Every donor gave a peripheral blood sample, and the peripheral blood mononuclear cells from that sample were used for TCR beta sequencing. The Qiagen DNeasy Blood Extraction Kit was used to extract genomic DNA from the blood cell samples. The data were obtained in a study of cytomegalovirus exposure and HLA in healthy donors listed by TCRdb under 2017. About the investigation overall: An earlier analysis of 587 of the donors reported approximately 280 Gb of sequence data and 100 million to 120 million unique TCR beta sequences obtained from some 170 million T cells. Approximately 310 gigabases of sequencing data and tens of millions of unique TCR sequences were included in an early release covering under 650 HLA-typed donors. The genetic ancestry cluster associated with self-reported Caucasian donors included 65% to 90% of the 350 to 500 genotyped donors. The aim of the study was to test whether cataloging public T cell receptors could identify signatures of past pathogen exposure. The T cell repertoires of under 750 subjects were profiled by immunosequencing and related to cytomegalovirus serostatus. Besides the first cohort of approximately 670 subjects, a separate validation cohort made up of 120 different subjects was used. The study combined high-throughput TCR immunosequencing, statistical association of individual TCRs with disease status, and machine learning to predict cytomegalovirus infection status. To study patterns of TCR occurrence, a later analysis re-analyzed previously published TCR beta repertoires from 600 to 750 donors and added high-resolution HLA genotyping. Rather than drawing on any new phenotypic data, the later analysis identified candidate immune exposures from TCR beta sequences and the way those sequences occurred across donors. An earlier analysis of some 500 of the donors used high-throughput TCR beta sequencing to judge whether each TCR beta V gene segment behaved as functional or pseudogenic. Donor age, sex, ethnicity and CMV serostatus were compiled together with the repertoire data. A later genetic analysis used genome-wide SNP genotypes for about 55% of the 666 donors, treating that subset as a discovery cohort. All discovery cohort repertoires had been generated using a single sequencing platform. Both class I and class II loci were covered by HLA typing, at four-digit resolution. Typing coverage varied by locus: about 629-630 donors for A, B, C, DRB1 and DQB1; roughly 500 for DQA1; more than 600 for DPA1; around 450 for DPB1. Five DR-DQ haplotypes were treated as single units for association and clustering because of strong linkage in the cohort. Across some 400 genotyped donors of the cohort, an average of approximately 200,000 unique TCR beta nucleotide sequences per donor were sequenced, and roughly a sixth of those sequences were non-productive. Paper-wide results and their limitations: In a later analysis, the rate of TCR association differed among HLA loci, with DRB1 alleles having the most associated TCRs and HLA-C alleles having the fewest. Because HLA typing was unavailable for some donors at each locus, only the typed subset was used in association tests. Compared with equally common non-associated chains, HLA-associated TCR beta chains in a later analysis were more clonally expanded and had lower generation probabilities. CMV serostatus was the only immune exposure information available for the cohort. Three of the identified cytomegalovirus-associated TCR beta chains were confirmed in vitro to be specific for cytomegalovirus antigens. A later analysis reported that several top co-occurrence clusters appeared linked to parvovirus B19, influenza, CMV and Epstein-Barr virus. The cohort was sequenced for TCR beta chains only, and without alpha or paired-chain data the features that could be detected were limited. A further reported finding was that TCR beta sequences accurately predicted the HLA-A and HLA-B alleles for most subjects in the first cohort. In an earlier analysis of 450 to 750 of the donors, most TCR beta V segments appeared in productive rearrangements about 87% or about 30% of the time, broadly matching IMGT annotations. The authors suggested that the approach could potentially be extended to other disease states and immunological phenotypes. The 87-base-pair reads could not distinguish some IMGT-functional V segments, including TRBV6-2 and TRBV6-3, so those segments were excluded. A group of highly shared sequence variants was considered likely to be a technical artifact of the sequencing pipeline. A later genetic analysis reported fewer N-insertions in productive TCRs among donors in an Asian-associated ancestry cluster than the approximately 700-donor mean. In a later analysis, most CMV-associated TCR beta chains were found to appear HLA-restricted, with HLA associations seemingly driven largely by CMV exposure. Across donors, most TCR sequences were observed very rarely, whereas some public TCRs were present in many individuals. Strong co-occurrence of HLA alleles, especially DR and DQ, made assigning TCR associations to individual alleles difficult. Because counts were too low, under 20 rarely observed V segments, including chromosome 9 orphons, were left out of the earlier analysis of approximately 580 of the donors. A later analysis associated about 17,000 TCR beta sequences with specific HLA alleles at a false discovery rate of 0.05. The classifier was reported to diagnose cytomegalovirus status with high specificity and sensitivity in both the original cohort and the validation cohort. An association between a missense DCLRE1C variant and V-gene and J-gene trimming of TCR beta chains was found in a later genetic analysis and replicated in an independent cohort. In the study, 150 to 200 TCR beta chains were listed as associated with cytomegalovirus. Presence/absence analyses assumed roughly uniform sequencing depth across donors, an assumption that may not hold. Correlated functional status among segregating V segments might reflect linkage disequilibrium, but an unknown experimental factor could not be ruled out.

CDR1 is given as MNHNS and CDR2 as SASEGT, both from the germline V gene. V is cut back by 3 bases and J by 1 base, with 6 bases in the junction unmatched. From the cysteine up to the phenylalanine, the CDR3 has a length of 16 residues. Solely the CDR3 DNA is kept, with 48 bases framed from the first base. The library was made by the immunoSEQ multiplex PCR assay. The multiplex PCR relied on a mix of 60 forward primers for TCR Vbeta segments and 13 reverse primers for TCR Jbeta segments. A multiplex PCR assay on genomic DNA amplified the CDR3 region of rearranged TCR beta genes. The Illumina HiSeq System was used to sequence the amplified TCR beta libraries as 87-base-pair reads. In the source study's methods: A later analysis tallied 70 million to 100 million unique TCR beta chains across the approximately 670 repertoires, and approximately 12 million of those chains were shared by two or more donors. Raw reads were error-corrected and collapsed into unique sequences with a nearest-neighbor algorithm that merged closely related sequences to remove PCR and sequencing errors. Alignment of CDR3 sequences to IMGT reference sequences was used to assign V, D and J gene segments. For a sequence to be retained, a match of at least six nucleotides was required to both a V gene segment and a J gene segment. Rearrangements were called productive when the CDR3 lacked stop codons and stayed in frame with V and J; all others were non-productive. CDR3 was defined according to IMGT convention as the region running from the second conserved V-encoded cysteine to the conserved J-encoded phenylalanine. The earlier analysis of 500 to 600 of the donors excluded sequences that lacked an unambiguous match to a single V gene segment. In an earlier analysis of some 590 of the donors, V segments were called functional above 56.7% productive rearrangements and were called segregating when the between-donor standard deviation exceeded 5%. To diagnose cytomegalovirus status from the catalog of TCR beta chain sequences, a statistical classification framework was built. In a later analysis, TCR nucleotide sequences were compared against IMGT/GENE-DB human TR gene sequences so that V and J genes could be assigned. Using the TCRdist pipeline, a later analysis assigned CDR3 sequences along with most-parsimonious VDJ recombination scenarios. In a later analysis, each TCR beta chain was defined by its CDR3 amino acid sequence together with its V-gene family, and reads lacking a unique V-gene family were excluded. As a way to deal with suspected cross-contamination and a sequencing artifact, a later analysis dropped roughly 620 nucleotide sequences that were highly shared and had low generation probability. In a later analysis, a clonal expansion index for each public chain was calculated from normalized within-repertoire ranks of inferred template counts. Generation probabilities in a later analysis came from a VDJ recombination model fitted to out-of-frame rearrangements, and those results were checked against IGoR. In a later analysis, hypergeometric tests were used to score TCR-TCR, TCR-HLA and TCR-CMV co-occurrence, with a repertoire-size bias correction applied to TCR pairs. False discovery rates were estimated in a later analysis by permuting HLA or CMV assignments 20 times. In a later analysis, co-occurring TCRs were grouped with DBSCAN, and TCRdist sequence similarity was added when clustering was performed within HLA-allele-positive subsets. Co-occurrence clustering excluded repertoires with fewer than 30,000 or more than 120,000 public chains, plus five with anomalous nucleotide sharing. TCRdb carries this immuneACCESS record with in-frame sequences only. Its versions omit some clonotypes, under half of them owing to an unresolved V gene in the studies checked, with the rest unexplained. The V and J calls and the clone size are those of that table, but D and trimming were determined from the DNA. This sample gives 150,000 to 200,000 clones in total; about 79% of them show up just once. The ten largest clones add up to approximately 1.2% of the sample.

The clonotype originates from a girl aged 2 to 10 in good health and CMV-seropositive. The chain links TRBV6-1 with TRBJ2-7; 10 of the junction bases match TRBD1. Sample: PBMCs. Read as DNA, the sequence is TGTGCCAGCAGTGACGGACCGGGACAGGGGTCCTACGAGCAGTACTTC. This yields the protein CASSDGPGQGSYEQYF.